Each of the 14 T cell receptor beta chains below was sequenced from the same sample in a study of tumor and adjacent non-tumor tissue in lung cancer. A modified ARM-PCR protocol with three rounds of nested PCR amplified TCRbeta. TCRdb independently ran MiXCR on the multiplex PCR reads; one entry per CDR3 protein. The sample consists of fewer than 100,000 distinct CDR3 sequences, about 82% of them appearing once. RNA was extracted from bulk tissue without any cell sorting. More than 3 cm separated this lung sample from the edge of the tumor. The sequencing sample was made of distant non-tumor lung tissue. These receptors were collected from a man in his fifties or sixties with non-small cell lung cancer.

The V call is TRBV10-2, the J call TRBJ1-1, with D uncertain. V lost 9 bases and J 4 bases, leaving 15 bases between the germline ends. Germline V CDR1 and CDR2: WSHSY, SAAADI. The CDR3 runs to 13 residues. The CDR3 DNA reads TGCGCCAGTATTGATTCTAGAGCCACTGAAGCTTTCTTT. Translation gives CASIDSRATEAFF.

For this clonotype: A junction boundary mismatches the germline segment, possibly from a read error. The chain has TRBV29-1 and TRBJ2-3; maybe TRBD2 (5 bases). The germline gives CDR1 SQVTM, CDR2 ANQGSEA. CDR3 length: 15 residues. The CDR3 nucleotides read TGCAGCGTTACGAGTTCGAGCGGTAACACAGATATGCAGTATTTT. As protein: CSVTSSSGNTDMQYF.

On this clonotype: At one end the junction does not follow the germline gene, possibly because of a read error. The rearrangement joins TRBV11-2 to TRBJ1-1; D might be TRBD1 (6 bases). Looked up from germline, CDR1 is SGHAT and CDR2 is FQNNGV. There are 13 residues in the CDR3. CDR3 DNA: TGTGCCAACAGCTTAGATCAGGGGACTGAAACTTTCTTT. It is translated as CANSLDQGTETFF. Variable domain in full (rest from reference TRBV11-2 and TRBJ1-1): EAGVAQSPRYKIIEKRQSVAFWCNPISGHATLYWYQQILGQGPKLLIQFQNNGVVDDSQLPKDRFSAERLKGVDSTLKIQPAKLEDSAVYLCANSLDQGTETFFGQGTRLTVV.

Concerning this clonotype itself: Here the CDR3 omits its conserved ending phenylalanine or tryptophan, so a read error is the likely source. The CDR3 DNA is TGCGCCAGCAGCTCCACAATGTGGGGGCCAAAGGAGAGCCAGTACTAC. It specifies CASSSTMWGPKESQYY. The V and J genes are TRBV11-2 and TRBJ2-5; D perhaps matches TRBD1 (6 bases). The CDR3 consists of 16 residues. Germline lookup yields CDR1 SGHAT and CDR2 FQNNGV.

About this clonotype itself: A much larger clone sits a single nucleotide away, making a read error possible. This sequence joins TRBV7-9 and TRBJ2-7; 7 positions agree with TRBD1. J gave up 6 bases and V 6 bases, and 14 bases lay outside the gene matches. In germline, CDR1 is SEHNR, CDR2 FQNEAQ (reference sequence). This CDR3 contains 15 residues. The CDR3 reads CASSSTGQPSSEQYF. Here the CDR3 DNA reads TGTGCCAGCAGTTCGACGGGACAGCCAAGCAGCGAGCAGTACTTC. Full variable domain (missing parts from reference TRBV7-9 and TRBJ2-7): DTGVSQNPRHKITKRGQNVTFRCDPISEHNRLYWYRQTLGQGPEFLTYFQNEAQLEKSRLLSDRFSAERPKGSFSTLEIQRTEQGDSAMYLCASSSTGQPSSEQYFGPGTRLTVT.

In the case of this clonotype: A junction boundary mismatches the germline segment, possibly from a read error. This sequence joins TRBV4-2 and TRBJ1-5; D gene uncertain. The CDR3 contains 14 residues. The germline gives CDR1 LGHNA, CDR2 YNFKEQ. CDR3 in amino acids: CACSQGSSNQPQHF. Here the CDR3 DNA reads TGCGCCTGCAGCCAAGGGAGTAGCAATCAGCCCCAGCATTTT.

This chain uses TRBV6-2 or TRBV6-3 with TRBJ1-1; D ambiguous. Germline CDR1 and CDR2: MNHEY and SVGEGT. The CDR3 covers 14 residues. Trimming stripped 10 bases from V and 1 base from J, with 16 bases between. The CDR3 DNA follows: TGTGCCAACAATTACTCCTACGGGAACACTGAAGCTTTCTTT. Its protein is CANNYSYGNTEAFF.

Note on this clonotype: An end of the junction differs from the germline gene, which may be a read error. V and J are TRBV10-1 and TRBJ1-1; a possible D gene is TRBD1 (6 bases). The V gene's germline CDR1 is WNHNN and CDR2 SYGVQD (reference sequence). This CDR3 spans 14 amino acids. CDR3 region: CASSEQGTTAEALF. The CDR3 DNA follows: TGCGCCAGCAGTGAGCAGGGGACGACCGCTGAAGCTTTATTT.

As regards this clonotype: The conserved closing phenylalanine or tryptophan is absent in this CDR3, likely reflecting a read error. The V gene is TRBV11-1, the J gene TRBJ2-7; D perhaps matches TRBD2 (5 bases). V was pared by 0 bases and J by 0 bases, with 12 bases between. The CDR3 consists of 16 residues. Germline V CDR1 and CDR2: SGHAT, FQDESV (reference sequence). The CDR3 DNA sequence: TGTGCCAGCAGCTTAGCGATTCGTGACTACTCCTACGAGCAGTACTTA. Its protein is CASSLAIRDYSYEQYL.

The chain links TRBV28 to TRBJ1-6; D is ambiguous. V gave up 3 bases and J gave up 14 bases, with 17 bases separating them. The germline CDR1 and CDR2 sequences are MDHEN and SYDVKM. There are 14 residues in the CDR3. The CDR3: CASSLAPVTTSLHF. The DNA of the CDR3 is TGTGCCAGCAGTTTGGCCCCAGTAACGACATCCCTCCACTTT. Using reference TRBV28 and TRBJ1-6 for the parts outside the CDR3, the full variable domain is DVKVTQSSRYLVKRTGEKVFLECVQDMDHENMFWYRQDPGLGLRLIYFSYDVKMKEKGDIPEGYSVSREKKERFSLILESASTNQTSMYLCASSLAPVTTSLHFGNGTRLTVT.

Comment on this clonotype: Relative to the germline gene, one junction end is altered; a read error may explain this. This sequence joins TRBV7-3 and TRBJ2-5, with TRBD1 identical over 7 bases. Germline V lookup: CDR1 SGHTA, CDR2 FQGTGA. The CDR3 runs 15 residues. Here the CDR3 reads CAISIRQGGAETQYF. In DNA, the CDR3 is TGTGCCATCAGCATTCGACAGGGTGGCGCGGAGACCCAGTACTTC.

In regard to this clonotype: Likely a read error: the CDR3 ends without its conserved phenylalanine or tryptophan. This chain joins TRBV20-1 and TRBJ2-7; 9 bases map to TRBD1. The CDR3 covers 13 residues. Germline V gene data show CDR1 as DFQATT and CDR2 as SNEGSKA (reference sequence). For the CDR3, the DNA is TGCAGTGTTAGAGACGGGACAGGGAAAGAGCAGTACTTA. Protein: CSVRDGTGKEQYL.

This clonotype came up a few times. It may be a read error: a sequence one base away is much more abundant. The chain joins TRBV4-2 to TRBJ2-3; tentatively, D is TRBD1 (6 bases). The J call may be in error: the DNA end matches TRBJ1-5 better. CDR1 and CDR2 (germline): LGHNA, YNFKEQ. This CDR3 has 16 amino acids. The DNA for the CDR3 is TGTGCCAGCAGCCCTCCTAGCGGGGGCCAAACAGATACGCAGCATTTT. Its protein is CASSPPSGGQTDTQHF.

About this clonotype itself: At one end, the junction sequence differs from germline, possibly due to a read error. The CDR3 nucleotides are TGCACTGTCGGGGACCCCAATTCACACCTCCACTTT. This codes for CTVGDPNSHLHF. V gene TRBV20-1 combines with J gene TRBJ1-6; D possibly corresponds to TRBD1 (5 bases). Germline V gene lookup returns CDR1 DFQATT and CDR2 SNEGSKA (reference sequence). The CDR3 contains 12 residues.